The clone carrying this T cell receptor beta chain was observed a few times. The sample comes from a study of response to subunit inactivated influenza vaccine. TCRdb re-analysed the RT-PCR reads in MiXCR, keeping a single row per CDR3 protein. Of hundreds of thousands of distinct CDR3 sequences listed, roughly 15% are singletons. The CDR3 is 12 amino acids. V gave up 6 bases and J gave up 0 bases, with 9 bases separating them. Germline V gene lookup returns CDR1 SQVTM and CDR2 ANQGSEA. The material was PBMCs from blood, obtained around 15 days before vaccination. The TCR was taken from a man between 45 and 60 years old who received an inactivated influenza vaccine. The chain recombines TRBV29-1 with TRBJ2-7; D not resolved. The DNA of the CDR3 is TGCAGCGTCGTAAGCAACTCCTACGAGCAGTACTTC. Translating gives CSVVSNSYEQYF.